This TCR beta chain was recorded in a study of blood T cells in healthy people across ages. Trimming removed 1 base at V and 4 bases at J, with 15 bases between. The germline gives CDR1 DFQATT, CDR2 SNEGSKA (reference sequence). CDR3 size: 15 residues. A second PCR, run for about 6 to 11 cycles, used a sample-barcoded 5' primer plus a J-beta primer mix. No fewer than 2.5 million CDR3-containing paired-end reads came from each sample. Each CDR3 protein gets one entry after TCRdb re-called the 5' RACE reads with MiXCR. The sample yields around 1.5 million distinct CDR3 sequences, 42% seen once. Healthy Caucasian individuals from Russia aged about 6 to 90 were enrolled as donors.

The chain links TRBV20-1 to TRBJ2-3; tentative D call: TRBD2 (6 bases). The sequence was collected from a woman aged 18-29 years in good health. The sample consisted of blood. In nucleotides, the CDR3 is TGCAGTGCTAGAGTTCCTAGCGAGAGACCAGATACGCAGTATTTT. This translates into CSARVPSERPDTQYF.